This T cell receptor beta chain comes out of a study of shared clonotypes between healthy human individuals. Healthy HIV-negative adults without recent acute infections or vaccinations served as donors. The study separated CD4+ cells into CD45RA+ naive and CD45RA-negative memory subsets. Libraries were prepared by immunoSEQ multiplex PCR; TCRdb keeps only in-frame clonotypes and omits some of them. Found here are 2 million to 2.5 million clones, 85% to 95% of them singletons; the top ten hold around 0.13%. Trimming shortened V by 10 bases and J by 6 bases, and 19 bases separated the two germline ends. The V gene's germline CDR1 is ENHRY and CDR2 SYGVKD. CDR3 length equals 13 residues. Findings and limits, study-wide: Rarefaction curves obtained for sorted subsets showed sequencing incomplete despite large depth.

A remark on this clone: Its matching antigen is unknown.

This clonotype originated in a young man in good health. The rearrangement links TRBV10-3 to TRBJ2-7; maybe TRBD2 (5 bases). Sample: naive CD4+ T cells sorted from blood. As for subset: CD45RA+ positively selected. The CDR3: CASRTQPNGEQYF. The CDR3 coding sequence is TGTGCCAGCCGGACTCAGCCTAACGGCGAGCAGTACTTC.